A single sample gave rise to the 20 T cell receptor beta chains below, sequenced in a study of T cells in Graves' hyperthyroidism and ophthalmopathy. What was amplified from RNA transcripts were TCR beta CDR3 regions. TCR CDR3 underwent first-round RT-PCR with the HTBI primer set. TCRdb reprocessed the multiplex PCR reads with MiXCR, giving one entry per CDR3 protein. The sample yields about 560,000 distinct CDR3 sequences, roughly a sixth seen once. The sequenced sample was blood. Source of these receptors: a young woman with Graves' hyperthyroidism.

This clonotype was detected ten times or more. This rearrangement joins TRBV29-1 to TRBJ2-3; D remains ambiguous. Germline V gene data show CDR1 as SQVTM and CDR2 as ANQGSEA. The CDR3 contains 13 residues. V was clipped by 0 bases and J by 0 bases, with 4 bases between them. DNA for the CDR3: TGCAGCGTTGAAGATCGGAGCACAGATACGCAGTATTTT. Protein: CSVEDRSTDTQYF.

In its sample, this clonotype was seen a few times. The chain carries TRBV12-3 or TRBV12-4 and TRBJ2-1; 10 positions agree with TRBD1. CDR3 size: 16 residues. After removal of 5 bases from V and 8 bases from J, the junction contained 12 bases not matched to a gene. CDR3 residues: CASSRRDRGFNYEQFF. The CDR3 DNA sequence: TGTGCCAGCAGTCGGAGGGACAGGGGATTCAATTATGAGCAGTTCTTC.

The V and J genes are TRBV28 and TRBJ1-6; D perhaps matches TRBD1 (5 bases). The CDR3 has 18 amino acids. V was cut by 1 base and J by 3 bases, with 16 bases left in between. CDR1 is MDHEN, CDR2 SYDVKM, per germline. Written as DNA, the CDR3 is TGTGCCAGCAGTTTATTGTGGGGGGGGGGTAACTATAATTCACCCCTCCACTTT. This sequence encodes CASSLLWGGGNYNSPLHF.

The chain is built from TRBV19 and TRBJ1-3, with a possible D match to TRBD1 (6 bases). The CDR3 is 15 residues long. Germline loops: CDR1 LNHDA, CDR2 SQIVND (reference sequence). Between the trimmed V and J ends, which lost 7 bases and 3 bases, there was a span of 16 bases. In DNA, the CDR3 is TGTGCCAGTAACCTTCAGGGGAAGATTGGAAACACCATATATTTT. Protein sequence: CASNLQGKIGNTIYF.

V and J are TRBV5-1 and TRBJ1-5; TRBD1 might be the D (5 bases). With 4 bases removed from V and 0 bases from J, the gap between germline ends came to 23 bases. Germline V gives CDR1 SGHRS, CDR2 YFSETQ. The length of the CDR3 is 19 residues. CDR3 coding DNA: TGCGCCAGCAGCCCGGATTGGGGCGTTCGTTCCTATAGCAATCAGCCCCAGCATTTT. This codes for CASSPDWGVRSYSNQPQHF.

The J gene is TRBJ2-7, the V gene TRBV4-1, with D perhaps matching TRBD1 (6 bases). The germline V and J ends were trimmed by 0 bases and 5 bases, with 17 bases remaining between them. The CDR3 is 16 residues long. Per the germline V gene, CDR1 is MGHRA and CDR2 is YSYEKL. The CDR3 reads CASSQDRDRPFDEQYF. The CDR3 bases are TGCGCCAGCAGCCAAGATCGTGACAGGCCCTTCGACGAGCAGTACTTC.

To note about this clonotype: At one end the junction does not follow the germline gene, possibly because of a read error. The genes are TRBV5-1 and TRBJ1-2; 10 positions match TRBD1. Looked up from germline, CDR1 is SGHRS and CDR2 is YFSETQ. The CDR3 totals 17 residues. The CDR3 protein is CASSLRVARQGANGYTF. In DNA, the CDR3 is TGTGCCAGCAGCTTGAGGGTGGCAAGACAGGGGGCAAATGGCTACACCTTC.

This clonotype was counted a few times. V gene TRBV6-5 combines with J gene TRBJ2-5; the D gene is possibly TRBD2 (6 bases). This CDR3 has 15 residues. V was clipped by 6 bases and J by 4 bases, with 18 bases between them. CDR1 is MNHEY and CDR2 is SVGAGI in the germline V gene. This chain's CDR3 is CASSQDLGGRETQYF. The CDR3 DNA reads as TGTGCCAGCAGCCAAGACCTCGGAGGGCGAGAGACCCAGTACTTC.

This chain joins TRBV4-3 and TRBJ1-1; D unclear. Germline V gene sequence: CDR1 LGHNA, CDR2 YSLEER. V lost 4 bases to trimming and J lost 3 bases, with 12 bases between them. The CDR3 sequence is 14 residues long. The CDR3: CASSRGSGYTEAFF. The DNA for the CDR3 is TGCGCCAGCAGCCGCGGGAGCGGGTACACTGAAGCTTTCTTT.

The genes are TRBV12-3 or TRBV12-4 and TRBJ1-3, with D perhaps matching TRBD1 (6 bases). The CDR3 is 14 residues long. V lost 8 bases, J lost 0 bases, and 11 bases lay in between. The CDR3 protein is CASLPTGSGNTIYF. For the CDR3, the DNA is TGTGCCAGCCTCCCGACAGGCTCTGGAAACACCATATATTTT.

As to this clonotype: Being one base from a much bigger clone, this may be a read error. The J gene is TRBJ1-2, the V gene TRBV24-1; possibly TRBD1 for D (6 bases). The germline CDR1 and CDR2 sequences are KGHDR and SFDVKD. The CDR3 sequence is 13 residues long. In nucleotides, the CDR3 is TGTCCCACCAGTGATACAGGGTTTTACGGCTACACCTTC. This sequence encodes CPTSDTGFYGYTF.

This clonotype has only a few counts. The chain is built from TRBV10-3 and TRBJ2-6, with a possible D match to TRBD1 (5 bases). V lost 6 bases to trimming and J lost 4 bases, with 10 bases between them. Germline CDR1 ENHRY, CDR2 SYGVKD. The CDR3 consists of 14 residues. The CDR3 nucleotides are TGTGCCATCAGCGGACATACCGGGGCCAACGTCCTGACTTTC. This encodes CAISGHTGANVLTF.

This clonotype came up a few times. CDR3 nucleotide sequence: TGTGCCAGCAGCTTCGACATAGGCACAGATACGCAGTATTTT. It codes for CASSFDIGTDTQYF. V gene TRBV7-2 combines with J gene TRBJ2-3; D unresolved. CDR1 and CDR2 (germline): SGHTA, FQGNSA. Trimming took off 3 bases at V and 1 base at J, with 8 bases between the two ends. The CDR3 length is 14 residues.

This clonotype was recorded a few times. Germline is not matched at one junction end, which may reflect a read error. The chain links TRBV7-7 to TRBJ2-1, with TRBD2 identical over 12 bases. CDR1 and CDR2 (germline): SSHAT, FNYEAQ (reference sequence). CDR3 length: 16 amino acids. CDR3 protein: CASSPKASGGADEQFF. CDR3 sequence (DNA): TGTGCTAGCAGCCCGAAGGCTAGCGGGGGGGCGGATGAGCAGTTCTTC. Complete variable domain (other parts from reference TRBV7-7 and TRBJ2-1): GAGVSQSPRYKVTKRGQDVTLRCDPISSHATLYWYQQALGQGPEFLTYFNYEAQPDKSGLPSDRFSAERPEGSISTLTIQRTEQRDSAMYRCASSPKASGGADEQFFGPGTRLTVL.

This clonotype was detected many times. The chain carries TRBV2 and TRBJ2-7, with 7 bases lining up with TRBD2. The CDR3 totals 13 residues. Germline-derived CDR1 and CDR2 are SNHLY and FYNNEI. Unmatched junction bases numbered 2, after V lost 4 bases and J lost 2 bases. The DNA for the CDR3 is TGTGCCAGCAGTGCGGGAGGCCCCTACGAGCAGTACTTC. The encoded protein is CASSAGGPYEQYF.

The DNA of the CDR3 is TGCGCCAGCAGCTTAAAAAGAAATACGCAGTATTTT. Protein product: CASSLKRNTQYF. The rearrangement joins TRBV5-1 to TRBJ2-3, with D uncertain. The germline V gene has CDR1 SGHRS and CDR2 YFSETQ. Trimming took 2 bases from V and 7 from J, leaving 8 bases between them. The CDR3 consists of 12 residues. Using reference TRBV5-1 and TRBJ2-3 for the parts outside the CDR3, the full variable domain is KAGVTQTPRYLIKTRGQQVTLSCSPISGHRSVSWYQQTPGQGLQFLFEYFSETQRNKGNFPGRFSGRQFSNSRSEMNVSTLELGDSALYLCASSLKRNTQYFGPGTRLTVL.

This clonotype was recorded many times. This sequence joins TRBV27 and TRBJ2-7; no clear D gene. The CDR3 sequence is 14 residues long. Germline assignment: CDR1 MNHEY and CDR2 SMNVEV (reference sequence). The ends were cut back, 4 bases at V and 4 bases at J, with 14 bases in the middle. Written as DNA, the CDR3 is TGTGCCAGCAGTTCTATGGCGGCCAGTTACGAGCAGTACTTC. Protein sequence: CASSSMAASYEQYF.

This clonotype was observed a handful of times. The chain employs TRBV18 and TRBJ2-3; 9 bases are a match to TRBD2. The CDR3 runs to 15 residues. Germline CDR1 is KGHSH and CDR2 is LQKENI. V shed 5 bases and J 2 bases; nucleotides not matched to a gene: 5. In DNA, the CDR3 is TGTGCCAGCTCATACCTAGCGGGGCCCACAGATACGCAGTATTTT. This encodes CASSYLAGPTDTQYF.

This clonotype was seen many times. This chain joins TRBV6-1 and TRBJ2-1, with 7 bases that match TRBD1. Germline V gives CDR1 MNHNS, CDR2 SASEGT. The CDR3 spans 15 residues. Germline trimming cut 8 bases from V and 5 bases from J; bases unmatched to any gene: 12. CDR3 sequence: CASARRDSEHNEQFF. The DNA of the CDR3 is TGTGCCAGCGCACGCCGGGACAGCGAGCACAATGAGCAGTTCTTC.

This clonotype has a handful of counts. This sequence joins TRBV27 and TRBJ2-4, with D possibly being TRBD1 or TRBD2 (5 bases each). This CDR3 is built from 15 residues. V lost 6 bases to trimming and J lost 3 bases, with 15 bases between them. Germline V gene lookup returns CDR1 MNHEY and CDR2 SMNVEV (reference sequence). CDR3 amino acids: CASSREGRIKNIQYF. In DNA, the CDR3 is TGTGCCAGCAGCCGAGAGGGGCGGATCAAAAACATTCAGTACTTC.